This TCR beta chain appears in the sequencing data of a study of blood T cell repertoires in COVID-19. Clones were sequenced by immunoSEQ multiplex PCR, and TCRdb holds only the in-frame ones, with some missing. The sample has 200,000 to 250,000 clones, nearly 90% seen once. The germline gives CDR1 SGHRS, CDR2 YFSETQ. The CDR3 loop spans 16 amino acids. With V trimmed by 0 bases and J by 4 bases, 6 bases remained unmatched. The specimen was PBMCs or T cells enriched from blood (not recorded which). This receptor was taken from a man aged 25 to 40 who had recovered from COVID-19. V is TRBV5-1 and J is TRBJ1-3; 8 nucleotides align to TRBD1. CDR3 DNA: TGCGCCAGCAGCTTGGAGACAGGGGTCGACGGAAACACCATATATTTT. It encodes CASSLETGVDGNTIYF.